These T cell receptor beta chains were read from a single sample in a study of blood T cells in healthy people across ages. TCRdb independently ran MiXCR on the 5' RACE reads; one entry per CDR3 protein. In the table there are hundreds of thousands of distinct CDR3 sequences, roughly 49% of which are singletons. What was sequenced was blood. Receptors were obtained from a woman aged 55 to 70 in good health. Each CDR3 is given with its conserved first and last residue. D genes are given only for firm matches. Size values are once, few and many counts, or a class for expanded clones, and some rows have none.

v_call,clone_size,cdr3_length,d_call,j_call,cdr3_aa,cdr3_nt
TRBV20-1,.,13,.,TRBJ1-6,CSAREDLDSPLHF,TGCAGTGCTAGAGAGGACTTGGATTCACCCCTCCACTTT
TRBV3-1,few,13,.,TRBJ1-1,CASSQHGGPEAFF,TGTGCCAGCAGCCAACACGGGGGTCCTGAAGCTTTCTTT
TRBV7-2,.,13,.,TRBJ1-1,CASSTRGNAEAFF,TGTGCCAGCAGCACGAGGGGGAACGCTGAAGCTTTCTTT
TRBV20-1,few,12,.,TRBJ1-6,CSARAEGPPLHF,TGCAGTGCTAGAGCCGAGGGCCCACCCCTCCACTTT
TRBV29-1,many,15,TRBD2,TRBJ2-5,CSVEDGTSYRETQYF,TGCAGCGTTGAAGATGGGACTAGTTATCGAGAGACCCAGTACTTC
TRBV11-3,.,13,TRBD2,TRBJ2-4,CASSPNGGRAQYF,TGTGCCAGCAGCCCGAATGGGGGGAGGGCCCAGTACTTC
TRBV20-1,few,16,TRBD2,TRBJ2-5,CSAPGLAGVGQETQYF,TGCAGTGCTCCGGGACTAGCGGGAGTGGGTCAAGAGACCCAGTACTTC
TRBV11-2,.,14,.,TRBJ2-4,CASSLDYGKNIQYF,TGTGCCAGCAGCTTAGATTATGGTAAAAACATTCAGTACTTC
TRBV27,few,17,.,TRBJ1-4,CASSFWPPAATNEKLFF,TGTGCCAGCAGTTTTTGGCCCCCGGCTGCAACTAATGAAAAACTGTTTTTT
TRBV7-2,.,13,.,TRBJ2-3,CASSTSPTDTQYF,TGTGCCAGCAGTACCAGCCCCACAGATACGCAGTATTTT
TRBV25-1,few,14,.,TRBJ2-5,CASSETGSLAAQYF,TGTGCCAGCAGTGAGACGGGTTCGCTAGCCGCCCAGTACTTC
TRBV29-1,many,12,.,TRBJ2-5,CSVGLGRETQYF,TGCAGCGTTGGATTGGGGAGAGAGACCCAGTACTTC
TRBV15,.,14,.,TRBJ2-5,CATRRWGSEETQYF,TGTGCCACCAGGAGGTGGGGCAGCGAAGAGACCCAGTACTTC
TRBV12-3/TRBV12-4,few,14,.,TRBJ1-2,CASSFSRVNYGYTF,TGTGCCAGCAGTTTTAGCAGGGTTAACTATGGCTACACCTTC
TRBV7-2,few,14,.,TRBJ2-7,CASSPTRGKYEQYF,TGTGCCAGCAGCCCTACAAGGGGGAAGTACGAGCAGTACTTC
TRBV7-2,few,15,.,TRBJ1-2,CASSLAGGGVGGYTF,TGTGCCAGCAGCTTAGCAGGGGGGGGGGTTGGTGGCTACACCTTC
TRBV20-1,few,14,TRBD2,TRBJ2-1,CSARDRGVSGDQFF,TGCAGTGCTAGAGATCGAGGGGTTAGCGGGGACCAGTTCTTC
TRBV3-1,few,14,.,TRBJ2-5,CASSQAGAQETQYF,TGTGCCAGCAGCCAAGCCGGGGCCCAAGAGACCCAGTACTTC
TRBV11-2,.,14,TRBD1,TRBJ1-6,CASSRGQGGSPLHF,TGTGCCAGCAGCCGCGGACAGGGAGGTTCACCCCTCCACTTT
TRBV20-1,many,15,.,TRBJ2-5,CSARDLFAPEETQYF,TGCAGTGCTAGAGATCTCTTTGCCCCTGAAGAGACCCAGTACTTC
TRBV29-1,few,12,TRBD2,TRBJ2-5,CSVAGLEGTQYF,TGCAGCGTGGCCGGACTAGAGGGAACCCAGTACTTC
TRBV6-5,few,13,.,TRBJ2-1,CVSSYSGADEQFF,TGTGTCAGCAGTTATTCTGGGGCGGATGAGCAGTTCTTC
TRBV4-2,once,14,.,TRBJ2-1,CASSHLFENNEQFF,TGTGCCAGCAGCCACCTATTCGAAAACAATGAGCAGTTCTTC
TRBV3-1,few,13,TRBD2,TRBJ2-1,CASSPTSVNEQFF,TGTGCCAGCAGCCCGACTAGCGTCAATGAGCAGTTCTTC
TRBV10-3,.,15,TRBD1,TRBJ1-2,CAISAGTGLNYGYTF,TGTGCCATCAGTGCTGGGACAGGGCTTAACTATGGCTACACCTTC
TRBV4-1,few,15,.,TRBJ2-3,CASSQDRGSTDTQYF,TGCGCCAGCAGCCAAGATCGGGGCAGCACAGATACGCAGTATTTT
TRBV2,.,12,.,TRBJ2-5,CASSGGRETQYF,TGTGCCAGCAGTGGGGGGCGAGAGACCCAGTACTTC
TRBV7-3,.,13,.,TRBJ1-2,CASSLNPREGYTF,TGTGCCAGCAGCTTAAACCCCCGGGAAGGCTACACCTTC
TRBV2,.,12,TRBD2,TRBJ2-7,CASTNSGTEQYF,TGTGCCAGCACTAATAGCGGGACTGAGCAGTACTTC
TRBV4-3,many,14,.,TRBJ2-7,CASSQGTQIYEQYF,TGCGCCAGCAGCCAAGGGACTCAGATCTACGAGCAGTACTTC
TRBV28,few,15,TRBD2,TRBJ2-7,CASSSSGRGDNEQYF,TGTGCCAGCAGTTCCAGCGGGAGGGGGGACAATGAGCAGTACTTC
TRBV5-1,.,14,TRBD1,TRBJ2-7,CASSQGQGFSKQYF,TGCGCCAGCAGCCAGGGACAGGGATTTTCCAAGCAGTACTTC
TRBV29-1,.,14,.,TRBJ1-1,CSVELGGGFAEAFF,TGCAGCGTAGAGCTTGGGGGGGGGTTCGCTGAAGCTTTCTTT
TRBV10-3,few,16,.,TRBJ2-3,CAISEKVGGSTDTQYF,TGTGCCATCAGTGAGAAGGTTGGCGGGTCCACAGATACGCAGTATTTT
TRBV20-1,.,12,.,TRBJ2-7,CSARRGGYEQYF,TGCAGTGCTAGGAGGGGTGGCTACGAGCAGTACTTC
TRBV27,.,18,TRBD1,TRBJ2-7,CASSRSPGTGAFSDEQYF,TGTGCCAGCAGTCGATCTCCCGGGACAGGGGCGTTCTCCGACGAGCAGTACTTC
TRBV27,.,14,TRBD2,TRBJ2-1,CASSSPGLGVEQFF,TGTGCCAGCAGCTCACCGGGACTAGGGGTTGAGCAGTTCTTC
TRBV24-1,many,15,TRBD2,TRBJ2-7,CATSAGTSGTHEQYF,TGTGCCACCAGCGCCGGGACTAGCGGGACCCACGAGCAGTACTTC
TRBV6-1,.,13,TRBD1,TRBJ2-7,CASNPGQGNEQYF,TGTGCCAGCAATCCGGGACAGGGTAATGAGCAGTACTTC
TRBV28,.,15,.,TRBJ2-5,CASSLPRFEKGTQYF,TGTGCCAGCAGTTTACCCCGATTCGAAAAGGGGACCCAGTACTTC
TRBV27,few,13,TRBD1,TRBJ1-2,CASSQGASYGYTF,TGTGCCAGCAGCCAGGGGGCCTCCTATGGCTACACCTTC
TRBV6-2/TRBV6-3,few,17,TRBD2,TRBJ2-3,CASSNGRAILFTDTQYF,TGTGCCAGCAGCAACGGGAGGGCCATACTTTTCACAGATACGCAGTATTTT
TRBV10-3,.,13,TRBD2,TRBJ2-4,CALGEREGREQYF,TGTGCCCTCGGAGAGCGGGAGGGCCGTGAGCAGTACTTC
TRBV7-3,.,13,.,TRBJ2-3,CASSRSQGDTQYF,TGTGCCAGCAGCAGATCCCAGGGAGATACGCAGTATTTT
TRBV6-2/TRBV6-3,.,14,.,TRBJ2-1,CASSGLAIWDEQFF,TGTGCCAGCAGTGGGCTAGCTATTTGGGATGAGCAGTTCTTC
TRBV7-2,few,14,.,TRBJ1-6,CASSPGHLNSPLHF,TGTGCCAGCAGCCCTGGACATCTGAATTCACCCCTCCACTTT
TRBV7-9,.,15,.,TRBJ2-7,CASSATQGLHYEQYF,TGTGCCAGCAGCGCCACACAGGGACTCCACTACGAGCAGTACTTC
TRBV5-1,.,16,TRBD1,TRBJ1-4,CASSRGDSATNEKLFF,TGCGCCAGCAGCAGGGGGGACAGCGCAACTAATGAAAAACTGTTTTTT
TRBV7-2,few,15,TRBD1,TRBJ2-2,CASRATGMSTGELFF,TGTGCCAGCAGGGCGACAGGGATGAGCACCGGGGAGCTGTTTTTT
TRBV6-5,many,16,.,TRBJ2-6,CASSPRSSSGANVLTF,TGTGCCAGCAGCCCCCGGTCTAGCTCTGGGGCCAACGTCCTGACTTTC
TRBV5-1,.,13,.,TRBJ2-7,CASTGQPPYEQYF,TGCGCCAGCACGGGGCAGCCTCCCTACGAGCAGTACTTC
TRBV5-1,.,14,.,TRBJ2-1,CASSARTLGDEQFF,TGCGCCAGCAGTGCTCGGACTCTGGGCGATGAGCAGTTCTTC
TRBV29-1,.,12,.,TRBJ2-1,CSVEGLQETQFF,TGCAGCGTTGAAGGACTGCAAGAGACCCAGTTCTTC